This note documents a single T cell receptor beta chain sequence. What it binds is unknown. This sample was taken from a study of cytomegalovirus exposure and HLA in healthy donors. Across the study: Samples from HLA-typed donors yielded around 85 million unique TCRs in an early data release. Study results and caveats: Within an earlier analysis, most TCR beta V segments proved productive either about 87% or about 30% of the time. Sequences of the TCR beta chain were said to predict the HLA-A and HLA-B alleles of most subjects accurately. The later analysis indicated that the majority of CMV-associated TCR beta chains appeared HLA-restricted.

Germline-derived CDR1 and CDR2 are SGHTA and FQGNSA. The CDR3 has 15 amino acids. The V gene lost 5 bases and the J gene lost 9 bases, with 21 bases spanning the gap. This PCR relied on a set of 60 Vbeta primers and 13 Jbeta primers. Profiling relied on immunoSEQ multiplex PCR, and the TCRdb table lists in-frame clones only, not all of them. This table has over 150,000 clones, around 80% appearing once. This clonotype was obtained from a woman aged 25 to 39 in good health and CMV-seropositive. This sequence joins TRBV7-2 and TRBJ2-3; weak D call: TRBD2 (5 bases). Sequenced input: PBMCs. The CDR3 DNA reads as TGTGCCAGCAGCCTTAACGAGGGCCGAGAGGAAACGCAGTATTTT. Translated, it gives CASSLNEGREETQYF.